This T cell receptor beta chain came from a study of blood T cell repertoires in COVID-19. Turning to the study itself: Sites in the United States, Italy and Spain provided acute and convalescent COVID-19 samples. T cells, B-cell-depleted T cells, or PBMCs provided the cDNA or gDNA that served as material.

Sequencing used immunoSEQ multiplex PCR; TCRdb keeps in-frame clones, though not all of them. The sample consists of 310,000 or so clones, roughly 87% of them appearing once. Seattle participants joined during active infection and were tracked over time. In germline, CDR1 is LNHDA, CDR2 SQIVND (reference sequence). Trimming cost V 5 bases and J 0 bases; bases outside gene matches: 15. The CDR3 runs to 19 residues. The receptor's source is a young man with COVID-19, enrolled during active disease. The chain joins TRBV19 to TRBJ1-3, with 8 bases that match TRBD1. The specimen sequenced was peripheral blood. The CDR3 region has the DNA TGTGCCAGTAGTCTACCATATGACAGGGGAGCCTACTCTGGAAACACCATATATTTT. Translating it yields CASSLPYDRGAYSGNTIYF.